This entry lists 10 T cell receptor beta chains sequenced from one sample in a study of blood T cell repertoires in COVID-19. Libraries were prepared by immunoSEQ multiplex PCR; TCRdb keeps only in-frame clonotypes and omits some of them. Of about 55,000 clones listed, more than 80% were seen once; the top ten hold approximately 15%. Material: peripheral blood. These receptor sequences come from a human donor with active COVID-19. The donor label of this sample is uncertain.

J is TRBJ1-5 and V is TRBV19; a weak D match, TRBD1 (6 bases). Germline lookup yields CDR1 LNHDA and CDR2 SQIVND (reference sequence). This CDR3 spans 13 amino acids. The ends were cut back, 5 bases at V and 6 bases at J, with 11 bases in the middle. The CDR3 nucleotides read TGTGCCAGTAGTCCAGGGGTTGTTCAGCCCCAGCATTTT. Its translation is CASSPGVVQPQHF.

The rearrangement uses TRBV28 and TRBJ2-2; unclear D gene. Between the trimmed V and J ends, which lost 3 bases and 6 bases, there was a span of 20 bases. Germline CDR1 and CDR2: MDHEN and SYDVKM. This CDR3 spans 17 amino acids. Here the CDR3 reads CASSLLPEPPRAGELFF. In DNA form, the CDR3 reads TGTGCCAGCAGTTTGCTACCGGAACCTCCCCGGGCCGGGGAGCTGTTTTTT.

V gene TRBV27 combines with J gene TRBJ1-2; a possible D gene is TRBD1 (6 bases). This CDR3 is built from 15 residues. Trimming pared 2 bases from V and 0 bases from J, leaving 10 bases between. The V gene's germline CDR1 is MNHEY and CDR2 SMNVEV (reference sequence). This chain's CDR3 is CASSLGSGANYGYTF. DNA of the CDR3: TGTGCCAGCAGTTTAGGGTCAGGGGCTAACTATGGCTACACCTTC.

The chain is built from TRBV5-1 and TRBJ1-1; 8 nucleotides align to TRBD1. CDR3 length equals 15 residues. Germline CDR1 SGHRS, CDR2 YFSETQ. The junction had 12 bases not matched to a gene; V was cut back by 5 bases and J by 6 bases. The CDR3 DNA sequence: TGCGCCAGCAGACGGACAGGGCCCGAAGTCGCTGAAGCTTTCTTT. This gives the protein CASRRTGPEVAEAFF.

The rearrangement uses TRBV28 and TRBJ1-1; D unclear. The V and J ends lost 3 bases and 3 bases respectively, with 8 bases between them. The CDR3 consists of 13 residues. CDR1 is MDHEN and CDR2 is SYDVKM in the germline V gene. This CDR3 is CASSFRSDTEAFF. Here the CDR3 DNA reads TGTGCCAGCAGTTTTAGAAGCGACACTGAAGCTTTCTTT.

This chain connects TRBV3-1 (or the pseudogene TRBV3-2) to TRBJ2-7, with 11 bases aligning to TRBD1. The length of the CDR3 is 18 residues. Trimming took 2 bases from V and 6 from J; bases not matched to a gene: 15. From germline, CDR1 is LGHDT and CDR2 YNNKEL (reference sequence). Here the CDR3 reads CASSQLEVGDRGYGEQYF. The CDR3 DNA reads as TGTGCCAGCAGCCAACTAGAAGTAGGGGACAGGGGGTACGGCGAGCAGTACTTC.

In DNA, the CDR3 is TGTGCCAGCAGCTTAGTGCGGGCAGATACGCAGTATTTT. Amino acids: CASSLVRADTQYF. The chain joins TRBV7-8 to TRBJ2-3, with D possibly matching TRBD2 (5 bases). CDR3 size: 13 residues. The V end lost 1 base, the J end lost 4 bases, and 6 bases lay between the germline ends. Looked up from germline, CDR1 is SGHVS and CDR2 is FQNEAQ.

This clone was observed once. This chain joins TRBV28 and TRBJ1-5, with 10 bases identical to TRBD1. The CDR3 is made up of 17 amino acids. Looked up from germline, CDR1 is MDHEN and CDR2 is SYDVKM. V gave up 5 bases and J gave up 3 bases; unmatched junction bases: 10. CDR3 protein: CASSHVPGQGNNQPQHF. The CDR3 nucleotides read TGTGCCAGCAGTCACGTCCCGGGACAGGGGAACAATCAGCCCCAGCATTTT.

The chain recombines TRBV15 with TRBJ1-3; D is ambiguous. The CDR3 is 14 residues long. Per the germline V gene, CDR1 is LNHNV and CDR2 is YYDKDF (reference sequence). V lost 11 bases to trimming and J lost 1 base, with 15 bases between them. The chain's CDR3 is CASSLGGSGNTIYF. CDR3 sequence (DNA): TGTGCCTCAAGTCTCGGAGGGTCTGGAAACACCATATATTTT.

This rearrangement joins TRBV2 to TRBJ1-2; D perhaps matches TRBD1 (5 bases). This CDR3 region has 13 residues. Germline-derived CDR1 and CDR2 are SNHLY and FYNNEI. The germline V and J ends were trimmed by 7 bases and 4 bases, with 13 bases remaining between them. CDR3 DNA: TGTGCCAGCATGTTGGGGCAGATCTATGGCTACACCTTC. Encoded protein: CASMLGQIYGYTF.